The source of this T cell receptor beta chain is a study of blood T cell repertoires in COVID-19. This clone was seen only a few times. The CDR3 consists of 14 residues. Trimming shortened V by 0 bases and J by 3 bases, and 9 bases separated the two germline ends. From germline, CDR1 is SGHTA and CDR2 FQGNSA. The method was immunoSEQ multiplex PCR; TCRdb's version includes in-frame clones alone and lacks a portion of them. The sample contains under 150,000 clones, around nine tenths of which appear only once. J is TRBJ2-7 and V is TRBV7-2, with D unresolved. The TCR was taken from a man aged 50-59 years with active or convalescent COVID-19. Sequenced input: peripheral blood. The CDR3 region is CASSLAPTVYEQYF. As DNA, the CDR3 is TGTGCCAGCAGCTTAGCGCCCACAGTCTACGAGCAGTACTTC.